Below, 15 T cell receptor beta chains from the same sample are listed, as sequenced in a study of cytomegalovirus exposure and HLA in healthy donors. The PCR contained 60 Vbeta and 13 Jbeta primers. Method: immunoSEQ multiplex PCR; TCRdb's copy keeps in-frame clones and lacks some. The table records approximately 150,000 clones, more than 60% of them present only once. Sequenced sample: PBMCs. Receptors originate from a man aged 40-49 years in good health and CMV-seronegative.

Sample share makes this clone hyperexpanded. The chain has TRBV28 and TRBJ1-1; the D gene is possibly TRBD1 (5 bases). CDR3 length: 12 amino acids. Deletions cut 3 bases from V and 10 bases from J, with 12 bases between. Germline CDR1 reads MDHEN; CDR2 reads SYDVKM. The CDR3 nucleotides read TGTGCCAGCAGTTTGGTGGGGCTCAGAGCTTTCTTT. Its translation: CASSLVGLRAFF.

The chain has TRBV27 and TRBJ2-2; possibly TRBD1 for D (6 bases). The V end lost 6 bases, the J end lost 4 bases, and 12 bases lay between the germline ends. This CDR3 has 14 residues. CDR1 is MNHEY and CDR2 is SMNVEV in the germline V gene (reference sequence). The CDR3 is CASRLQGITGELFF. CDR3 DNA sequence: TGTGCCAGCAGGTTACAGGGAATCACCGGGGAGCTGTTTTTT.

The chain links TRBV6-5 to TRBJ1-6; possible D gene TRBD1, 6 bases. Trimming took off 9 bases at V and 11 bases at J, with 20 bases between the two ends. CDR1 MNHEY and CDR2 SVGAGI come from the germline V gene. This CDR3 comprises 14 residues. The CDR3 DNA follows: TGTGCCAGTTCATCAGACAGGCAGGGGACACCCCTCCACTTT. It translates to CASSSDRQGTPLHF.

The CDR3 DNA reads TGTGCCAGCTCACCACCGTCCTCAACTAATGAAAAACTGTTTTTT. It is translated as CASSPPSSTNEKLFF. V usage is TRBV18 and J usage is TRBJ1-4, with D unresolved. The CDR3 contains 15 residues. Trimming shortened V by 0 bases and J by 0 bases, and 5 bases separated the two germline ends. Germline CDR1 and CDR2: KGHSH and LQKENI.

V is TRBV9 and J is TRBJ1-2; TRBD1 might be the D (6 bases). The germline gives CDR1 SGDLS, CDR2 YYNGEE. This CDR3 has 17 amino acids. Trimming took off 1 base at V and 2 bases at J, with 18 bases between the two ends. CDR3: CASSVTTGMGHNYGYTF. The CDR3 DNA follows: TGTGCCAGCAGCGTAACTACAGGGATGGGCCACAACTATGGCTACACCTTC.

The chain combines TRBV30 with TRBJ1-3; TRBD1 is a possible D gene (5 bases). Between the trimmed V and J ends, which lost 4 bases and 2 bases, there was a span of 9 bases. The CDR3 sequence is 13 residues long. Per the germline V gene, CDR1 is GTSNPN and CDR2 is SVGIG (reference sequence). CDR3 DNA sequence: TGTGCCTGGACGAAAGGGGCTGGAAACACCATATATTTT. As protein: CAWTKGAGNTIYF.

The chain links TRBV15 to TRBJ1-6; no reliable D call. The V gene lost 0 bases and the J gene lost 10 bases, with 13 bases spanning the gap. CDR3 length: 15 residues. Germline lookup yields CDR1 LNHNV and CDR2 YYDKDF (reference sequence). Written as DNA, the CDR3 is TGTGCCACCAGCAGAGATGTCCAGCCCGGGTCACCCCTCCACTTT. The encoded protein is CATSRDVQPGSPLHF. Variable domain in full (rest from reference TRBV15 and TRBJ1-6): DAMVIQNPRYQVTQFGKPVTLSCSQTLNHNVMYWYQQKSSQAPKLLFHYYDKDFNNEADTPDNFQSRRPNTSFCFLDIRSPGLGDTAMYLCATSRDVQPGSPLHFGNGTRLTVT.

This chain connects TRBV6-1 to TRBJ1-2; 7 nucleotides match TRBD1. Germline V gene lookup returns CDR1 MNHNS and CDR2 SASEGT. CDR3 length equals 15 residues. The V gene end was trimmed by 9 bases and the J gene end by 4 bases; junction bases not matched to a gene: 14. The CDR3 region has the DNA TGTGCCAGTACGACCCACAGGGGTGAGAGCTATGGCTACACCTTC. It translates to CASTTHRGESYGYTF.

This sequence joins TRBV29-1 and TRBJ1-1, with D perhaps matching TRBD1 (5 bases). This CDR3 comprises 12 residues. The germline V gene has CDR1 SQVTM and CDR2 ANQGSEA. The V end was cut by 7 bases, the J end by 5 bases, with 14 bases between. The CDR3 sequence is CSGRDGGTEAFF. The CDR3 DNA is TGCAGCGGACGGGACGGAGGGACTGAAGCTTTCTTT.

This chain uses TRBV25-1 with TRBJ1-1; the D gene is possibly TRBD1 (5 bases). The V gene's germline CDR1 is MGHDK and CDR2 SYGVNS. Trimming shortened V by 3 bases and J by 8 bases, and 10 bases separated the two germline ends. CDR3 length: 12 residues. The CDR3 sequence: CASSDPRQEAFF. The CDR3 coding sequence is TGTGCCAGCAGTGACCCCCGACAGGAAGCTTTCTTT.

The chain uses TRBV19 and TRBJ2-7; 7 bases match TRBD1. The CDR3 consists of 14 residues. Looked up from germline, CDR1 is LNHDA and CDR2 is SQIVND (reference sequence). V trimming: 6 bases; J trimming: 5 bases; junction bases outside the gene matches: 10. The CDR3 nucleotides read TGTGCCAGTAGGACCTCCGGGACAGTGAACGAGCAGTACTTC. Amino acid sequence: CASRTSGTVNEQYF.

This clone has just one count. The V and J genes are TRBV15 and TRBJ1-4; possible D gene TRBD1, 5 bases. This CDR3 is built from 13 residues. V lost 3 bases and J 11 bases, leaving 13 bases between the germline ends. Germline V gene data show CDR1 as LNHNV and CDR2 as YYDKDF (reference sequence). The CDR3 DNA reads TGTGCCACCAGCAGTTTAAACGGGGGGAAACTGTTTTTT. It encodes CATSSLNGGKLFF.

The rearrangement joins TRBV12-5 to TRBJ2-3; 9 bases agree with TRBD2. CDR3 length: 17 residues. Germline-derived CDR1 and CDR2 are LGHNT and FRNRAP. The V gene end was trimmed by 6 bases and the J gene end by 2 bases; junction bases not matched to a gene: 12. The CDR3 sequence: CASGPVLAGDDTDTQYF. CDR3 DNA: TGTGCTAGTGGCCCGGTGTTAGCGGGGGACGACACAGATACGCAGTATTTT. Complete variable domain (other parts from reference TRBV12-5 and TRBJ2-3): DARVTQTPRHKVTEMGQEVTMRCQPILGHNTVFWYRQTMMQGLELLAYFRNRAPLDDSGMPKDRFSAEMPDATLATLKIQPSEPRDSAVYFCASGPVLAGDDTDTQYFGPGTRLTVL.

The CDR3 spells CASSLLQGKREQFF. CDR3 in DNA: TGTGCCAGCAGTTTACTCCAGGGGAAACGCGAGCAGTTCTTC. V gene TRBV28 combines with J gene TRBJ2-1, with D possibly matching TRBD1 (6 bases). Deletions cut 2 bases from V and 10 bases from J, with 15 bases between. CDR3 length equals 14 residues. The germline CDR1 and CDR2 sequences are MDHEN and SYDVKM. The whole variable domain, filled in from reference TRBV28 and TRBJ2-1, reads DVKVTQSSRYLVKRTGEKVFLECVQDMDHENMFWYRQDPGLGLRLIYFSYDVKMKEKGDIPEGYSVSREKKERFSLILESASTNQTSMYLCASSLLQGKREQFFGPGTRLTVL.

The CDR3 sequence: CASTRGRDIGNQPQHF. In DNA form, the CDR3 reads TGTGCCAGCACCAGGGGCAGAGACATAGGCAATCAGCCCCAGCATTTT. This chain uses TRBV28 with TRBJ1-5, with D perhaps TRBD1 (6 bases). V was shortened by 7 bases and J by 2 bases, with 18 bases between the two germline ends. The CDR3 contains 16 residues. The V gene's germline CDR1 is MDHEN and CDR2 SYDVKM.